The source of this TCR beta chain is a study of shared clonotypes between healthy human individuals. As processed by the authors: Junction-only immunoSEQ sequences carried no quality scores, so filtering differed. This table comes from immunoSEQ multiplex PCR, and its TCRdb copy is limited to in-frame clones, with some not included. V, J and clone size are taken as reported in that table, and D and trimming were inferred from the DNA itself. The data contain about 490,000 clones, about 79% of them singletons. All donors qualified as healthy HIV-negative adults and had experienced no recent acute infections or vaccinations. Everyone who donated was a Caucasian adult who lived in Nashville, Tennessee. Sequences were obtained from PBMCs. This sequence originates from a woman aged 40 to 50 in good health. Some clones in this sample may be carry-over from other donors' samples.

This CDR3 is CAIEGPFSYEQYF. In DNA form, the CDR3 reads TGTGCCATCGAGGGACCCTTTTCCTACGAGCAGTACTTC. The V gene is TRBV6-1, the J gene TRBJ2-7; either TRBD1 or TRBD2 may fit D (5 bases each). The germline V and J ends were trimmed by 10 bases and 1 base, with 14 bases remaining between them. Germline V gives CDR1 MNHNS, CDR2 SASEGT. The CDR3 has 13 residues.